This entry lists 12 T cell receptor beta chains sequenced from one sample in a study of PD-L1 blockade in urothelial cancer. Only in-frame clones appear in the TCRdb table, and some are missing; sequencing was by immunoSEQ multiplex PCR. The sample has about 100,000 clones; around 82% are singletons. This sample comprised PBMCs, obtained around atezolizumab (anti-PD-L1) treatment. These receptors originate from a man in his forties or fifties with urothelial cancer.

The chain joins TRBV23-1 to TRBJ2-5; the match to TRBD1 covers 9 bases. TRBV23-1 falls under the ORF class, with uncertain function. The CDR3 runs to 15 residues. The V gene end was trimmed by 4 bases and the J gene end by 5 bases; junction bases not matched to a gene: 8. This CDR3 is CASSLHTGGDETQYF. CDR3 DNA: TGCGCCAGCAGTCTACATACAGGGGGCGACGAGACCCAGTACTTC.

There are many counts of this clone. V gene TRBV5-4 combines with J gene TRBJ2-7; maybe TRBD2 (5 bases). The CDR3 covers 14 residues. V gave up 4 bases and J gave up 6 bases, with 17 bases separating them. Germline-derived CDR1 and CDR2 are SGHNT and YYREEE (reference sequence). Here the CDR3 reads CASSGGLHGGEQYF. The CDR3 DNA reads TGTGCCAGCAGCGGCGGACTCCACGGAGGCGAGCAGTACTTC.

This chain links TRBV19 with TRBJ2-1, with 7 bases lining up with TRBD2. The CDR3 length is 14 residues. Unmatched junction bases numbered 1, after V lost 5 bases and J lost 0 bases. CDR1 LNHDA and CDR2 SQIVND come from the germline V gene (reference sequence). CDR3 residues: CASSLAGSYNEQFF. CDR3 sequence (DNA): TGTGCCAGTAGTTTAGCGGGCTCCTACAATGAGCAGTTCTTC.

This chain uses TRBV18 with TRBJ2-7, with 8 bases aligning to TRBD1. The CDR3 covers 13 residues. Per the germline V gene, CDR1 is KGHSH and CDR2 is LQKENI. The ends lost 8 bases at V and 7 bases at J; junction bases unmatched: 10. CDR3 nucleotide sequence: TGTGCCAGCCGGGGACAGGTAACTGGTGAGCAGTACTTC. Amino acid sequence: CASRGQVTGEQYF.

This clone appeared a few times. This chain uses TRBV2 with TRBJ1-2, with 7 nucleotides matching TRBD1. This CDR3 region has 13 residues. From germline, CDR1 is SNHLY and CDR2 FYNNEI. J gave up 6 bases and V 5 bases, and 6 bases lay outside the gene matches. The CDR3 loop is CASSYRGLDGYTF. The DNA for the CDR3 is TGTGCCAGCAGTTACAGGGGTCTCGATGGCTACACCTTC.

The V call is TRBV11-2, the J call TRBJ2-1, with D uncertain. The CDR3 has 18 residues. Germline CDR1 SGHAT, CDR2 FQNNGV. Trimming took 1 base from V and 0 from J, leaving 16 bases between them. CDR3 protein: CASSLGPGTISSYNEQFF. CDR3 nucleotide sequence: TGTGCCAGCAGCTTAGGGCCGGGTACCATTAGCTCCTACAATGAGCAGTTCTTC.

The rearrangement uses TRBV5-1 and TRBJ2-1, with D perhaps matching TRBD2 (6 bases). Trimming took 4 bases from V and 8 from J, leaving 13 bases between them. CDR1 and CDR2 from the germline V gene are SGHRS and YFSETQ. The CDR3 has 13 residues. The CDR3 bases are TGCGCCAGCAGCCGACTAGGGCCGGATGAGCAGTTCTTC. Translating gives CASSRLGPDEQFF.

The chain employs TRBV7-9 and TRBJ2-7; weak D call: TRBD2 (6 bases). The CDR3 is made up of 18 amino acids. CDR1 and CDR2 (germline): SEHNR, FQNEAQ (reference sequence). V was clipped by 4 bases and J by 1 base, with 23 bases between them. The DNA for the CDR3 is TGTGCCAGCAGCTCGTCTCCCGCATCGGGACTGCCATCCTACGAGCAGTACTTC. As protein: CASSSSPASGLPSYEQYF.

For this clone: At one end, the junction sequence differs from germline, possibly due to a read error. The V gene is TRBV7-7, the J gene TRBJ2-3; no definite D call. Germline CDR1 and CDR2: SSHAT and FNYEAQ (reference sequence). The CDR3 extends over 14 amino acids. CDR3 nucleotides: TGTGCTAGCAGCCTAAACTTCGGCACAGATACGCAGTATTTT. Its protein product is CASSLNFGTDTQYF.

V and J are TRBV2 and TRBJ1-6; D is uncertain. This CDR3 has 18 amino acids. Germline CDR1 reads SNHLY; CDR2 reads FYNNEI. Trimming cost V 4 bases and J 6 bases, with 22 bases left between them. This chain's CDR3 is CASSAQRMSTEGNSPLHF. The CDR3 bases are TGTGCCAGCAGTGCACAAAGGATGTCTACCGAGGGTAATTCACCCCTCCACTTT.

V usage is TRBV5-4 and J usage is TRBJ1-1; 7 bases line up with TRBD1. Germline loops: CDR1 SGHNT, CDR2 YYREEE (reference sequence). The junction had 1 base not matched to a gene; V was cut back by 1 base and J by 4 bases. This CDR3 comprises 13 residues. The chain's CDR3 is CASSLPGGTEAFF. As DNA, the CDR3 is TGTGCCAGCAGCTTGCCAGGGGGCACTGAAGCTTTCTTT.

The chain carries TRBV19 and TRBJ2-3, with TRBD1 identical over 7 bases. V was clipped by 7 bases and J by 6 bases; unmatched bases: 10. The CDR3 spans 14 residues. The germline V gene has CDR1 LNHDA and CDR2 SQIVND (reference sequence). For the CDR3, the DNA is TGTGCCAGTAACCCGACAGGGCAGTCCGATACGCAGTATTTT. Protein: CASNPTGQSDTQYF.